This paragraph reports one T cell receptor (beta chain). Its antigen is not known. This entry is derived from a study of T cells in localized non-small cell lung cancer. Study outcomes and limitations: Uninvolved adjacent lung showed the highest T cell clonality, exceeding tumor. Among blood samples, higher T cell density accompanied longer overall survival.

The CDR3 spans 14 residues. Germline assignment: CDR1 SGHRS and CDR2 YFSETQ. The ends were cut back, 4 bases at V and 4 bases at J, with 13 bases in the middle. The method was immunoSEQ multiplex PCR; TCRdb's version includes in-frame clones alone and lacks a portion of them. The sample has 65,000 to 80,000 clones, about four fifths seen once. Sequenced here: peripheral blood, sampled before any cancer treatment. The sequence was obtained from an older female donor with stage I lung adenocarcinoma. V is TRBV5-1 and J is TRBJ2-3, with D tentatively TRBD2 (6 bases). CDR3 sequence (DNA): TGCGCCAGCAGCCCACTGGGGGGACCAGATACGCAGTATTTT. This gives the protein CASSPLGGPDTQYF.